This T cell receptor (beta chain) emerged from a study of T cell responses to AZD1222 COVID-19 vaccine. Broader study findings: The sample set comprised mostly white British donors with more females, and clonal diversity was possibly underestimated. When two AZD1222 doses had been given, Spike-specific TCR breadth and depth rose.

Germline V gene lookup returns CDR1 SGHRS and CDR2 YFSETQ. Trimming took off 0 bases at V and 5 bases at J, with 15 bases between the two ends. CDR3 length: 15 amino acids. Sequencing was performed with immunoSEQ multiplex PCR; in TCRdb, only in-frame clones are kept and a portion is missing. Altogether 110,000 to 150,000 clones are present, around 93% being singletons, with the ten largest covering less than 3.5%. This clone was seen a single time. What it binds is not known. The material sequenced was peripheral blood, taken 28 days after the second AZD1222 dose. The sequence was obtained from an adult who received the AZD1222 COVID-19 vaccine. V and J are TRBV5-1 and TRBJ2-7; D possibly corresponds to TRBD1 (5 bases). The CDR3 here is CASSLVAAGNHEQYF. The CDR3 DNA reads TGCGCCAGCAGCTTGGTGGCGGCAGGGAACCACGAGCAGTACTTC.